Below, 5 T cell receptor beta chains from the same sample are listed, as sequenced in a study of human T cells and chemical hapten exposure. The sample's time point: pre-sensitization, week 0. Noted treatment: therapeutic diphenylcyclopropenone sensitization with weekly scalp DPC. TCRdb redid the calling of the RACE reads with MiXCR, one entry per CDR3 protein. Among 95,000 to 100,000 distinct CDR3 sequences listed, approximately 10% were seen once. The material sequenced was whole blood, taken in connection with sensitization to the hapten diphenylcyclopropenone (DPC). The receptors shown here come from a woman aged 60-75 years with alopecia areata. Some clones in this sample may be carry-over from other donors' samples.

The table lists this clonotype with many counts. The chain has TRBV18 and TRBJ1-1; the D gene is possibly TRBD1 (6 bases). The CDR3 runs 14 residues. V lost 5 bases and J lost 11, with 21 bases in between. Germline V gene sequence: CDR1 KGHSH, CDR2 LQKENI. The CDR3, as DNA: TGTGCCAGCTCAGCAGGGGTATCTCAATCGGAGGCTTTCTTT. It is translated as CASSAGVSQSEAFF. Combining the CDR3 with reference TRBV18 and TRBJ1-1 gives the whole variable domain NAGVMQNPRHLVRRRGQEARLRCSPMKGHSHVYWYRQLPEEGLKFMVYLQKENIIDESGMPKERFSAEFPKEGPSILRIQQVVRGDSAAYFCASSAGVSQSEAFFGQGTRLTVV.

This clonotype was counted a few times. The CDR3 DNA sequence: TGCAGTGCTAGCCGCGGACATGGGACAGGGTCTCCGGATACGCAGTATTTT. This codes for CSASRGHGTGSPDTQYF. The chain combines TRBV20-1 with TRBJ2-3; 9 nucleotides match TRBD1. Germline loops: CDR1 DFQATT, CDR2 SNEGSKA (reference sequence). The CDR3 length is 17 residues. V was pared by 3 bases and J by 6 bases, with 16 bases of the junction left unmatched.

This clonotype was recorded a few times. In DNA form, the CDR3 reads TGTGCCAGCAGCCCTTACAGGGGTGGGGCCAACGTCCTGACTTTC. Amino acid sequence: CASSPYRGGANVLTF. The chain is built from TRBV14 and TRBJ2-6; 7 bases are shared with TRBD1. V lost 4 bases, J lost 3 bases, and 3 bases stayed unmatched. Germline V gene sequence: CDR1 SGHDN, CDR2 FVKESK. This CDR3 contains 15 residues.

The table lists this clonotype with many counts. This sequence joins TRBV21-1 and TRBJ2-2; the DNA was not used to check the table's D call, TRBD1. TRBV21-1 is a pseudogene segment. This CDR3 region has 15 residues. CDR3 sequence (DNA): TGTGCCAGCAGATCCACGACAGGCTGTCCGGGGGAGCTGTTTTTT. Protein: CASRSTTGCPGELFF.

The V gene is TRBV16, the J gene TRBJ1-5; D unclear. Deletions cut 2 bases from V and 7 bases from J, with 18 bases between. The CDR3 length is 16 residues. Germline assignment: CDR1 KGHSY and CDR2 FQNENV. The CDR3 nucleotides are TGTGCCAGCAGCCAAGAAGTGGCGGGGAGCGGGCAGCCCCAGCATTTT. Translating it yields CASSQEVAGSGQPQHF.